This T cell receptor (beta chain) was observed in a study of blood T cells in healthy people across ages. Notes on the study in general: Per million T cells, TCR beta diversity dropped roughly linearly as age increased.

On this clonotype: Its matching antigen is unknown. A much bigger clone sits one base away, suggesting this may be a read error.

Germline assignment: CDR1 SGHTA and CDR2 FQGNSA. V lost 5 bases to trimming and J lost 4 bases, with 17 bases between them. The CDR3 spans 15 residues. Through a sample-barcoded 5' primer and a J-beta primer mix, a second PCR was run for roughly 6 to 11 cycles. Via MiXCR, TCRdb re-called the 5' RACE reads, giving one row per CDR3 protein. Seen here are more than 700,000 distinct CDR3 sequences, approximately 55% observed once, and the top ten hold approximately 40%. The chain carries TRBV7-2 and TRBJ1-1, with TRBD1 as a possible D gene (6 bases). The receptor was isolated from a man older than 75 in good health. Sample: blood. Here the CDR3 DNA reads TGTGCCAGCAGCCGGACGGGGGCGGGGGGCACTGAAGCTTTCTTT. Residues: CASSRTGAGGTEAFF.